The clone carrying this T cell receptor beta chain was seen more than once but under ten times. Original handling: By means of reference gene primer amplification, nucleated cell counts were estimated. Profiling relied on immunoSEQ multiplex PCR, and the TCRdb table lists in-frame clones only, not all of them. That table supplies the V and J calls and clone size; D and trimming were determined from the DNA. The data hold roughly 200,000 clones, with approximately 87% observed a single time. The data derive from a study of blood T cell repertoires in COVID-19. Study summary: Donors in Cohort 3 who had recovered were those with two negative PCRs, healthcare professional clearance, or resolution of their symptoms. Sources were T cells, B-cell-depleted T cells, or PBMCs; the material itself was cDNA or gDNA.

The germline V gene encodes CDR1 MNHNY and CDR2 SVGAGI (reference sequence). The CDR3 loop spans 15 amino acids. V shed 5 bases and J 5 bases; nucleotides not matched to a gene: 10. Membership in each cohort depended on participant-reported clinical history. Sequencing used PBMCs or T cells enriched from blood (not recorded which). The sequence came from a woman in her forties or fifties in a cohort exposed to, infected with or recovered from COVID-19 (not recorded which). The V call is TRBV6-6, the J call TRBJ1-2, with 8 bases that match TRBD1. The CDR3, as DNA: TGTGCCAGCAGTGTACCCTTGGGACAGGAATATGGCTACACCTTC. It translates to CASSVPLGQEYGYTF.